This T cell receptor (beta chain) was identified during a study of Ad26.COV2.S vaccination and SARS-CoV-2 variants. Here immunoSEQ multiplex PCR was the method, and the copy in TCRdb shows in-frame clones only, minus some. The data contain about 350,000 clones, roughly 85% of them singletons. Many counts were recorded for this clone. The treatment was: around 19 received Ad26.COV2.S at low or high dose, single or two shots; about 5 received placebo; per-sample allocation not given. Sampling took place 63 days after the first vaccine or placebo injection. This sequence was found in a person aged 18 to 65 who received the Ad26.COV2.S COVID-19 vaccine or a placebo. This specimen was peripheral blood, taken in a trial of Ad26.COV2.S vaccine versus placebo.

CDR3 sequence: CASSQAEQSYEQYF. CDR3 nucleotide sequence: TGCGCCAGCAGCCAAGCGGAACAGTCCTACGAGCAGTACTTC. The V and J genes are TRBV4-1 and TRBJ2-7; D not resolved. From germline, CDR1 is MGHRA and CDR2 YSYEKL. The CDR3 runs 14 residues. The germline V and J ends were trimmed by 1 base and 1 base, with 8 bases remaining between them.